One sample yielded the 31 T cell receptor beta chains listed below, sequenced in a study of identifying expanded T cells in peripheral blood. Assay used: immunoSEQ multiplex PCR; TCRdb lists only in-frame clones, some missing. The sample shows approximately 130,000 clones, roughly 90% of them seen only once. Sequencing was done on a sample of blood. Every receptor here comes from a person aged 18 to 75 in good health.

This chain links TRBV5-6 with TRBJ1-4; TRBD1 aligns across 10 bases. V shed 3 bases, J shed 2 bases, and the junction held 4 bases outside the gene matches. Per the germline V gene, CDR1 is SGHDT and CDR2 is YYEEEE. The CDR3 covers 16 residues. CDR3 in amino acids: CASSSTGGRTNEKLFF. The CDR3 DNA sequence: TGTGCCAGCAGCTCGACAGGGGGCAGGACTAATGAAAAACTGTTTTTT.

This chain links TRBV11-2 with TRBJ1-1, with D unclear. V lost 0 bases to trimming and J lost 3 bases, with 11 bases between them. Per the germline V gene, CDR1 is SGHAT and CDR2 is FQNNGV. This CDR3 is built from 15 residues. The chain's CDR3 is CASSLDQALHTEAFF. The DNA of the CDR3 is TGTGCCAGCAGCTTAGATCAGGCGCTCCACACTGAAGCTTTCTTT. The full variable domain, rest sourced from reference TRBV11-2 and TRBJ1-1, is EAGVAQSPRYKIIEKRQSVAFWCNPISGHATLYWYQQILGQGPKLLIQFQNNGVVDDSQLPKDRFSAERLKGVDSTLKIQPAKLEDSAVYLCASSLDQALHTEAFFGQGTRLTVV.

CDR3 nucleotide sequence: TGTGCCGCCAACAGGGTAGGGACGTTCTACGAGCAGTACTTC. Translated, it gives CAANRVGTFYEQYF. The genes are TRBV6-1 and TRBJ2-7; D possibly corresponds to TRBD1 (6 bases). Germline V gene lookup returns CDR1 MNHNS and CDR2 SASEGT. The CDR3 extends over 14 amino acids. V was clipped by 11 bases and J by 3 bases, with 20 bases between them.

The gene calls are TRBV9 and TRBJ1-2; a possible D gene is TRBD1 (5 bases). The V and J ends lost 0 bases and 7 bases respectively, with 13 bases between them. The CDR3 covers 14 residues. CDR1 is SGDLS, CDR2 YYNGEE, per germline. In nucleotides, the CDR3 is TGTGCCAGCAGCGTAGAGGAAGGGGCATTTGGCTACACCTTC. Its translation is CASSVEEGAFGYTF.

This clone has more than one count but fewer than ten. V is TRBV5-1 and J is TRBJ1-2, with D unresolved. The V gene lost 0 bases and the J gene lost 4 bases, with 7 bases spanning the gap. Germline lookup yields CDR1 SGHRS and CDR2 YFSETQ. This CDR3 has 13 residues. This chain's CDR3 is CASSLDGVYGYTF. As DNA, the CDR3 is TGCGCCAGCAGCTTGGACGGCGTCTATGGCTACACCTTC.

The rearrangement uses TRBV27 and TRBJ2-7; a weak D match, TRBD2 (5 bases). The CDR3 extends over 11 amino acids. Germline-derived CDR1 and CDR2 are MNHEY and SMNVEV (reference sequence). V lost 3 bases and J 5 bases, leaving 5 bases between the germline ends. CDR3 loop: CASSLGDEQYF. The CDR3, as DNA: TGTGCCAGCAGTTTGGGAGACGAGCAGTACTTC.

This clone was observed a handful of times. The chain couples TRBV2 to TRBJ2-1; 8 nucleotides agree with TRBD1. The length of the CDR3 is 15 residues. The germline gives CDR1 SNHLY, CDR2 FYNNEI. The V and J ends lost 6 bases and 3 bases, in that order; junction bases with no gene match: 7. Written as DNA, the CDR3 is TGTGCCAGCAGAGGCAGGGGGCTATTCTACAATGAGCAGTTCTTC. Translating gives CASRGRGLFYNEQFF.

Note on this clone: Other DNA sequences in the same sample also yield this CDR3. The chain links TRBV18 to TRBJ2-1; D remains unclear. Per the germline V gene, CDR1 is KGHSH and CDR2 is LQKENI. V lost 1 base and J 7 bases, leaving 5 bases between the germline ends. This CDR3 has 12 residues. CDR3 sequence reads: CASSPLGNEQFF. For the CDR3, the DNA is TGTGCCAGCTCACCACTGGGGAATGAGCAGTTCTTC.

The chain is built from TRBV30 and TRBJ1-1; D not certain. Germline V CDR1 and CDR2: GTSNPN, SVGIG (reference sequence). The CDR3 runs to 14 residues. The germline V and J ends were trimmed by 4 bases and 0 bases, with 12 bases remaining between them. This CDR3 reads CAWTDGPMNTEAFF. The CDR3 bases are TGTGCCTGGACCGACGGCCCGATGAACACTGAAGCTTTCTTT.

The V call is TRBV7-9, the J call TRBJ2-2; D is ambiguous. Between the trimmed V and J ends, which lost 4 bases and 6 bases, there was a span of 0 bases. Germline CDR1 is SEHNR and CDR2 is FQNEAQ (reference sequence). The CDR3 sequence is 10 residues long. The DNA for the CDR3 is TGTGCCAGCAGCTCCGGGGAGCTGTTTTTT. Protein sequence: CASSSGELFF.

V is TRBV9 and J is TRBJ2-6, with 8 nucleotides matching TRBD1. Trimming took 9 bases from V and 2 from J; bases not matched to a gene: 10. The CDR3 has 16 residues. Germline lookup yields CDR1 SGDLS and CDR2 YYNGEE. Written as DNA, the CDR3 is TGTGCCACCGCGGACAGGGAGTCTCCTGGGGCCAACGTCCTGACTTTC. Protein product: CATADRESPGANVLTF.

The V and J genes are TRBV29-1 and TRBJ1-5; possibly TRBD1 for D (6 bases). The CDR3 extends over 17 amino acids. V lost 4 bases and J 6 bases, leaving 25 bases between the germline ends. The germline CDR1 and CDR2 sequences are SQVTM and ANQGSEA. The CDR3 reads CSVGTGAGGRGGQPQHF. As DNA, the CDR3 is TGCAGCGTTGGAACCGGGGCTGGGGGCAGGGGTGGTCAGCCCCAGCATTTT. The variable domain in full, with the rest retrieved from reference TRBV29-1 and TRBJ1-5, is SAVISQKPSRDICQRGTSLTIQCQVDSQVTMMFWYRQQPGQSLTLIATANQGSEATYESGFVIDKFPISRPNLTFSTLTVSNMSPEDSSIYLCSVGTGAGGRGGQPQHFGDGTRLSIL.

J is TRBJ2-2 and V is TRBV5-1, with TRBD1 matching over 7 bases. J gave up 4 bases and V 2 bases, and 5 bases lay outside the gene matches. In germline, CDR1 is SGHRS, CDR2 YFSETQ. This CDR3 has 15 amino acids. The CDR3, as DNA: TGCGCCAGCAGCTTTGCAGGGGGTACCACCGGGGAGCTGTTTTTT. It encodes CASSFAGGTTGELFF.

The chain links TRBV14 to TRBJ2-3, with TRBD1 matching 7 bases. This CDR3 is built from 15 residues. With V trimmed by 4 bases and J by 1 base, 5 bases remained unmatched. CDR1 SGHDN and CDR2 FVKESK come from the germline V gene. The DNA of the CDR3 is TGTGCCAGCAGCCCCCGAGGACAGGGCACAGATACGCAGTATTTT. Translating it yields CASSPRGQGTDTQYF.

The rearrangement links TRBV19 to TRBJ2-6; possibly TRBD1 for D (6 bases). The V gene's germline CDR1 is LNHDA and CDR2 SQIVND (reference sequence). V lost 0 bases and J 3 bases, leaving 15 bases between the germline ends. CDR3 length: 18 amino acids. The CDR3 DNA follows: TGTGCCAGTAGTATAGACGGTACAGGGTTTGGTGGGGCCAACGTCCTGACTTTC. Translating it yields CASSIDGTGFGGANVLTF.

V gene TRBV7-8 combines with J gene TRBJ2-5; tentatively, D is TRBD2 (5 bases). CDR1 SGHVS and CDR2 FQNEAQ come from the germline V gene. With 5 bases removed from V and 5 bases from J, the gap between germline ends came to 12 bases. The CDR3 extends over 13 amino acids. The CDR3 nucleotides are TGTGCCAGCAGCCCGGGGATCTGGGAGACCCAGTACTTC. Translated: CASSPGIWETQYF.

This sequence joins TRBV7-3 and TRBJ2-5, with 13 bases lining up with TRBD2. Germline lookup yields CDR1 SGHTA and CDR2 FQGTGA. J lost 5 bases, V lost 2 bases, and 14 bases had no gene match. This CDR3 is built from 19 residues. The CDR3: CASSLQYGTSGGAWETQYF. The CDR3 DNA is TGTGCCAGCAGCTTACAGTACGGTACTAGCGGGGGGGCTTGGGAGACCCAGTACTTC. The full variable domain, in which reference TRBV7-3 and TRBJ2-5 provide the parts outside the CDR3, is GAGVSQTPSNKVTEKGKYVELRCDPISGHTALYWYRQSLGQGPEFLIYFQGTGAADDSGLPNDRFFAVRPEGSVSTLKIQRTERGDSAVYLCASSLQYGTSGGAWETQYFGPGTRLLVL.

The rearrangement links TRBV2 to TRBJ2-2; 8 positions match TRBD2. V lost 6 bases to trimming and J lost 3 bases; unmatched junction nucleotides: 6. This CDR3 spans 15 amino acids. The germline V gene has CDR1 SNHLY and CDR2 FYNNEI. The CDR3 nucleotides read TGTGCCAGCAGCACGACTAGCGACTACACCGGGGAGCTGTTTTTT. This translates into CASSTTSDYTGELFF. Full variable domain (remainder filled in from reference TRBV2 and TRBJ2-2): EPEVTQTPSHQVTQMGQEVILRCVPISNHLYFYWYRQILGQKVEFLVSFYNNEISEKSEIFDDQFSVERPDGSNFTLKIRSTKLEDSAMYFCASSTTSDYTGELFFGEGSRLTVL.

The DNA for the CDR3 is TGTGCCAGCTCAGGCCGGGACAGGGGGCTCCACGAGCAGTACTTC. Amino acid sequence: CASSGRDRGLHEQYF. The rearrangement links TRBV18 to TRBJ2-7; the match to TRBD1 covers 12 bases. V shed 5 bases, J shed 5 bases, and the junction held 7 bases outside the gene matches. CDR3 length equals 15 residues. The germline V gene has CDR1 KGHSH and CDR2 LQKENI.

This clone showed up just once. The chain joins TRBV6-5 to TRBJ2-1; 10 bases are shared with TRBD2. V was pared by 5 bases and J by 4 bases, with 5 bases of the junction left unmatched. CDR3 length: 15 amino acids. The germline V gene encodes CDR1 MNHEY and CDR2 SVGAGI. In nucleotides, the CDR3 is TGTGCCAGCAGTATTGGACTAGCGGCATACAATGAGCAGTTCTTC. Its protein is CASSIGLAAYNEQFF.

The chain recombines TRBV28 with TRBJ1-2; D remains unclear. The V end was cut by 6 bases, the J end by 3 bases, with 11 bases between. Per the germline V gene, CDR1 is MDHEN and CDR2 is SYDVKM. The CDR3 loop spans 13 amino acids. CDR3 amino acids: CASRPPVDYGYTF. In nucleotides, the CDR3 is TGTGCCAGCAGACCACCGGTAGACTATGGCTACACCTTC.

The chain links TRBV6-5 to TRBJ1-2, with 8 positions matching TRBD1. Looked up from germline, CDR1 is MNHEY and CDR2 is SVGAGI. CDR3 length: 14 amino acids. After removal of 6 bases from V and 3 bases from J, the junction contained 6 bases not matched to a gene. The CDR3 DNA is TGTGCCAGCAGCTCCGGACAGGGTTACTATGGCTACACCTTC. It is translated as CASSSGQGYYGYTF.

In this sample, this clone turned up once. The V and J genes are TRBV9 and TRBJ2-1; the D is unclear. This CDR3 is built from 13 residues. The V and J ends lost 4 bases and 6 bases respectively, with 11 bases between them. Looked up from germline, CDR1 is SGDLS and CDR2 is YYNGEE. This CDR3 is CASSRYSSNEQFF. The CDR3 bases are TGTGCCAGCAGCAGGTATAGTTCCAATGAGCAGTTCTTC.

DNA for the CDR3: TGTGCCAGCAGAGAGGGTTTTACTCAGCCCCAGCATTTT. The encoded protein is CASREGFTQPQHF. V is TRBV6-1 and J is TRBJ1-5; no reliable D call. V dropped 6 bases and J dropped 6 bases, with 12 bases sitting between them. The CDR3 contains 13 residues. CDR1 and CDR2 from the germline V gene are MNHNS and SASEGT.

The chain is built from TRBV2 and TRBJ2-5; a possible D gene is TRBD1 (6 bases). Germline loops: CDR1 SNHLY, CDR2 FYNNEI. The CDR3 runs 16 residues. Trimming stripped 8 bases from V and 5 bases from J, with 24 bases between. In nucleotides, the CDR3 is TGTGCCAGCTCGCTCGGGAAAGTAGGGGGTGAGGAGACCCAGTACTTC. Its translation is CASSLGKVGGEETQYF.

The chain employs TRBV4-3 and TRBJ2-2, with TRBD2 matching 13 bases. Germline assignment: CDR1 LGHNA and CDR2 YSLEER. The CDR3 spans 20 residues. With V trimmed by 4 bases and J by 0 bases, 11 bases remained unmatched. CDR3 bases: TGCGCCAGCAGCCGGCGGACTAGCGGGGGCCACGGGTCGAACACCGGGGAGCTGTTTTTT. Amino acids: CASSRRTSGGHGSNTGELFF.

This chain joins TRBV6-1 and TRBJ1-5; TRBD1 might be the D (6 bases). V shed 2 bases and J shed 7 bases, with 12 bases lying between them. CDR3 size: 14 residues. Germline values: CDR1 MNHNS, CDR2 SASEGT. CDR3 sequence reads: CASSESGAEQPQHF. As DNA, the CDR3 is TGTGCCAGCAGTGAATCGGGGGCAGAGCAGCCCCAGCATTTT.

This clone is a singleton in its sample. The chain combines TRBV2 with TRBJ1-2, with TRBD1 as a possible D gene (5 bases). Trimming left V 6 bases short and J 3 bases short, with 11 bases between. This CDR3 spans 13 amino acids. The germline V gene encodes CDR1 SNHLY and CDR2 FYNNEI. The CDR3 DNA reads as TGTGCCAGCAGGCGGAGAGGGGACTATGGCTACACCTTC. This translates into CASRRRGDYGYTF.

This sequence joins TRBV19 and TRBJ1-5; D may be TRBD1 (6 bases). CDR1 and CDR2 (germline): LNHDA, SQIVND (reference sequence). The CDR3 covers 16 residues. Trimming took 3 bases from V and 1 from J, leaving 13 bases between them. CDR3 region: CASSIYRERSNQPQHF. The CDR3 nucleotides are TGTGCCAGTAGTATTTACAGGGAAAGGAGCAATCAGCCCCAGCATTTT.

As DNA, the CDR3 is TGTGCCAGCAGTCCCCGTCCGGGACTAGCGCTAAATGAGCAGTTCTTC. Translating gives CASSPRPGLALNEQFF. This chain links TRBV27 with TRBJ2-1, with 10 bases that match TRBD2. Germline V gives CDR1 MNHEY, CDR2 SMNVEV (reference sequence). The ends lost 5 bases at V and 7 bases at J; junction bases unmatched: 11. The CDR3 is made up of 16 amino acids.

This chain connects TRBV25-1 to TRBJ1-5, with a weak D call TRBD1 (5 bases). V lost 10 bases, J lost 11 bases, and 24 bases lay in between. Germline assignment: CDR1 MGHDK and CDR2 SYGVNS. The CDR3 spans 14 residues. DNA for the CDR3: TGTGCCATCACTGAGGGGCCAGGGCAAGGGGCCCAGCATTTT. Encoded protein: CAITEGPGQGAQHF.